A single sample gave rise to the 6 T cell receptor beta chains below, sequenced in a study of T cell responses to AZD1222 COVID-19 vaccine. The assay was immunoSEQ multiplex PCR, and TCRdb's table has in-frame clones only and misses some. The data contain over 90,000 clones, roughly 89% of them seen just once; the ten biggest clones take up 35% to 50%. The sample in question was peripheral blood, obtained on day 0 of AZD1222 vaccination. Receptors originate from an adult in good health.

The chain recombines TRBV7-7 with TRBJ2-7; no firm D call. The germline V gene has CDR1 SSHAT and CDR2 FNYEAQ (reference sequence). The CDR3 runs to 15 residues. Trimming stripped 0 bases from V and 1 base from J, with 10 bases between. The CDR3 is CASSLAHGISYEQYF. For the CDR3, the DNA is TGTGCCAGCAGCTTAGCGCATGGCATATCCTACGAGCAGTACTTC.

The genes are TRBV5-1 and TRBJ2-5; 9 bases map to TRBD1. Trimming cost V 3 bases and J 7 bases; bases outside gene matches: 4. CDR3 length: 13 residues. Germline V gene lookup returns CDR1 SGHRS and CDR2 YFSETQ. The CDR3 nucleotides are TGCGCCAGCAGCTCACAGGGGGCGGGGACCCAGTACTTC. The encoded protein is CASSSQGAGTQYF.

The CDR3 loop is CASSVEAGGAGELFF. The CDR3 nucleotides read TGTGCCAGCAGCGTAGAAGCAGGGGGTGCCGGGGAGCTGTTTTTT. The V gene is TRBV9, the J gene TRBJ2-2; 7 nucleotides line up with TRBD1. The V gene's germline CDR1 is SGDLS and CDR2 YYNGEE. The trim removed 0 bases at V and 6 bases at J, leaving 5 bases unmatched. The CDR3 totals 15 residues.

This clone was seen only once. CDR3 DNA: TGCGCCAGCAGCCAAACAGGGGGGGTGAGCTCCTACGAGCAGTACTTC. Residues: CASSQTGGVSSYEQYF. This chain joins TRBV4-1 and TRBJ2-7; a possible D gene is TRBD1 (8 bases). Deletions cut 2 bases from V and 0 bases from J, with 14 bases between. Germline CDR1 is MGHRA and CDR2 is YSYEKL. This CDR3 spans 16 amino acids.

The chain uses TRBV6-5 and TRBJ2-4; D ambiguous. Looked up from germline, CDR1 is MNHEY and CDR2 is SVGAGI. The CDR3 sequence is 15 residues long. The ends were cut back, 7 bases at V and 3 bases at J, with 16 bases in the middle. The CDR3: CASTWSVLDKNIQYF. In DNA form, the CDR3 reads TGTGCCAGCACGTGGTCGGTCCTAGACAAAAACATTCAGTACTTC.

J is TRBJ2-7 and V is TRBV30; 8 nucleotides line up with TRBD1. The trim removed 6 bases at V and 9 bases at J, leaving 16 bases unmatched. From germline, CDR1 is GTSNPN and CDR2 SVGIG (reference sequence). The CDR3 spans 14 residues. DNA for the CDR3: TGTGCCTGCAGACACGGGACAGGTTCCCTGGGGCAGTACTTC. It translates to CACRHGTGSLGQYF.